This T cell receptor (beta chain) emerged from a study of T cells in Graves' hyperthyroidism and ophthalmopathy. CDR3 length equals 14 residues. The germline V gene has CDR1 SGHRS and CDR2 YFSETQ. V lost 0 bases and J 8 bases, leaving 14 bases between the germline ends. Amplification targeted TCR beta CDR3 regions from RNA transcripts. The TCR CDR3 was amplified in a first-round RT-PCR using the HTBI primer set. TCRdb reanalysed the multiplex PCR reads using MiXCR and keeps one entry per CDR3 protein. The top ten clones hold roughly 26% of a sample with approximately 400,000 distinct CDR3 sequences, about a sixth of them seen once.

Input material: blood. This TCR was recovered from a woman aged 18 to 35 with Graves' hyperthyroidism that later progressed to Graves' ophthalmopathy. The chain recombines TRBV5-1 with TRBJ1-1; D remains ambiguous. This CDR3 is CASSLGKNWSEAFF. The CDR3 DNA reads TGCGCCAGCAGCTTGGGGAAAAATTGGTCCGAAGCTTTCTTT.